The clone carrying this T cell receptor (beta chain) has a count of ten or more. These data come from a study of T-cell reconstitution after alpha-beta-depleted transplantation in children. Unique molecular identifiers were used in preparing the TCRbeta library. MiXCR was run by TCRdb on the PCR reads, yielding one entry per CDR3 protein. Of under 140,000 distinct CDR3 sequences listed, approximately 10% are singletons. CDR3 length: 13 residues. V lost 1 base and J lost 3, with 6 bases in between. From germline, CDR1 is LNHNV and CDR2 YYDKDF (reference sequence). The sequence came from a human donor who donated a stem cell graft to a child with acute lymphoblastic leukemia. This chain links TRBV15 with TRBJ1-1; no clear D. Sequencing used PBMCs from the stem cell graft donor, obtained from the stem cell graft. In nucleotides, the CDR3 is TGTGCCACCAGCAGAGTCAAATACACTGAAGCTTTCTTT. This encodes CATSRVKYTEAFF.